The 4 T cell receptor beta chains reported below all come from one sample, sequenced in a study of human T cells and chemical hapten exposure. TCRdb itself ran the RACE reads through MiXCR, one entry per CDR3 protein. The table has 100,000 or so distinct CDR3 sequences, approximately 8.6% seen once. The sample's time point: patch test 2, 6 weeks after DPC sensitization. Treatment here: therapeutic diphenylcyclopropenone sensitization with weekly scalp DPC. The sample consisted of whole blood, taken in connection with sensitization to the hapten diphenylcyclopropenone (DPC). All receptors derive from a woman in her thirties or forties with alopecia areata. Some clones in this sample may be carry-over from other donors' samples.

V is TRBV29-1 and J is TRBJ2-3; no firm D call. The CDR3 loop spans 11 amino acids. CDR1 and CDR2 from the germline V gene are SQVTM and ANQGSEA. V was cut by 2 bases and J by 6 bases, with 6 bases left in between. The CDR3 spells CSVELWDTQYF. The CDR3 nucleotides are TGCAGCGTTGAATTGTGGGATACGCAGTATTTT.

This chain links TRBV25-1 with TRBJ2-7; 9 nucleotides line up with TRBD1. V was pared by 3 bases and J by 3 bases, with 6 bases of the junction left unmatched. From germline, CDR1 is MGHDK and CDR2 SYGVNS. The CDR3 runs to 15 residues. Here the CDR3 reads CASSEGTGLGYEQYF. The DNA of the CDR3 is TGTGCCAGCAGTGAGGGGACAGGGTTGGGCTACGAGCAGTACTTC.

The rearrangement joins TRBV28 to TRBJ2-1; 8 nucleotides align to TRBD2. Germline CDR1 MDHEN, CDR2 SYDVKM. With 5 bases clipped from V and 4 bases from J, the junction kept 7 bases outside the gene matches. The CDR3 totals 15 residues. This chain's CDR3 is CASSGAGAGYNEQFF. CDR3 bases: TGTGCCAGCAGTGGAGCGGGAGCCGGGTACAATGAGCAGTTCTTC.

The CDR3 DNA sequence: TGTGCCAGTAGTATAGGGTCAGGGCGCGGGGAGCTGTTTTTT. Translation gives CASSIGSGRGELFF. The chain combines TRBV19 with TRBJ2-2; TRBD1 is a possible D gene (5 bases). This CDR3 region has 14 residues. The germline V gene encodes CDR1 LNHDA and CDR2 SQIVND (reference sequence). Between the trimmed V and J ends, which lost 1 base and 7 bases, there was a span of 10 bases. Filled out from reference TRBV19 and TRBJ2-2, the complete variable domain reads DGGITQSPKYLFRKEGQNVTLSCEQNLNHDAMYWYRQDPGQGLRLIYYSQIVNDFQKGDIAEGYSVSREKKESFPLTVTSAQKNPTAFYLCASSIGSGRGELFFGEGSRLTVL.